This T cell receptor (beta chain) was retrieved from a study of CD4+ T cells in melanoma. Study-wide points: In melanoma, neoantigen-specific CD4+ T cells reportedly differed in differentiation state. A reported correlation linked neoantigen-specific CD4+ T cells to CD8+, macrophage and B cell function.

Per germline, CDR1 DFQATT and CDR2 SNEGSKA (reference sequence). The CDR3 runs to 11 residues. V dropped 5 bases and J dropped 8 bases, with 12 bases sitting between them. Sequencing was performed with immunoSEQ multiplex PCR; in TCRdb, only in-frame clones are kept and a portion is missing. The table shows 17,000 or so clones, with over 70% occurring only once. As concerns this clone: Its matching antigen is unknown.

Sequenced input: cells from a culture (not recorded whether cultured in vitro). V gene TRBV20-1 combines with J gene TRBJ1-2; the D gene is possibly TRBD1 (6 bases). The TCR comes from a human donor with melanoma. The CDR3 region is CSAHLGQGYTF. The CDR3 nucleotides read TGCAGTGCTCATTTAGGACAGGGCTACACCTTC.